Listed below are T cell receptor beta chains from one sample, sequenced in a study of shared clonotypes between healthy human individuals. The repertoire was sequenced with immunoSEQ multiplex PCR; TCRdb's copy has only in-frame clones and lacks some. The sample holds 2 million to 2.5 million clones, under 95% seen once. The sequenced sample was naive CD4+ T cells from PBMCs. These receptor sequences come from a man younger than 30 in good health. Some clones in this sample may be carry-over from other donors' samples. CDR3s include the opening cysteine and the closing phenylalanine or tryptophan. A D gene is named only where the DNA matches it firmly. Some rows have no size entry. The others give once, few or many, or a class for an expanded clone.

D,V,J,size,CDR3,DNA
-,TRBV28,TRBJ1-2,-,CASSTGTPYGYTF,TGTGCCAGCAGTACCGGGACACCTTATGGCTACACCTTC
TRBD1,TRBV15,TRBJ1-1,-,CATSREVGQAEAFF,TGTGCCACCAGCAGAGAGGTGGGACAGGCTGAAGCTTTCTTT
TRBD1,TRBV5-1,TRBJ1-3,-,CASSLGGTASGNTIYF,TGCGCCAGCAGCTTGGGGGGGACAGCCTCTGGAAACACCATATATTTT
-,TRBV9,TRBJ2-2,-,CASSTGPRAGELFF,TGTGCCAGCAGCACGGGGCCTCGGGCCGGGGAGCTGTTTTTT
-,TRBV19,TRBJ2-5,-,CASSRDRQETQYF,TGTGCCAGTAGTCGCGACAGACAAGAGACCCAGTACTTC
-,TRBV27,TRBJ2-3,-,CASGLPGGVGTQYF,TGTGCCAGCGGTCTGCCAGGAGGGGTCGGTACGCAGTATTTT
-,TRBV28,TRBJ2-7,-,CASGPDNSYEQYF,TGTGCCAGTGGGCCAGATAACAGCTACGAGCAGTACTTC
-,TRBV14,TRBJ1-2,-,CASSFRAGYGYTF,TGTGCCAGCAGCTTTAGGGCCGGCTATGGCTACACCTTC
-,TRBV16,TRBJ2-3,-,CASSVGGTDTQYF,TGTGCCAGCAGCGTGGGGGGCACAGATACGCAGTATTTT
-,TRBV5-6,TRBJ2-5,-,CASSFKRALGQETQYF,TGTGCCAGCAGCTTCAAAAGGGCCCTGGGGCAAGAGACCCAGTACTTC
TRBD1,TRBV2,TRBJ2-7,-,CASRVRQGADEQYF,TGTGCCAGCAGGGTTAGGCAGGGGGCCGACGAGCAGTACTTC
-,TRBV18,TRBJ1-2,-,CASSPEVLDGYTF,TGTGCCAGCTCACCAGAGGTTCTGGATGGCTACACCTTC
-,TRBV9,TRBJ1-3,-,CASSASLPPGNTIYF,TGTGCCAGCAGCGCCAGCCTCCCCCCCGGGAACACCATATATTTT
-,TRBV19,TRBJ2-7,-,CASSIQGHRSYEQYF,TGTGCCAGTAGTATTCAGGGACACCGATCCTACGAGCAGTACTTC
-,TRBV4-2,TRBJ2-3,-,CASSQGEQGVRRDTQYF,TGTGCCAGCAGCCAGGGAGAACAGGGAGTTCGCAGAGATACGCAGTATTTT
TRBD2,TRBV5-1,TRBJ2-1,-,CASSSGGTSRTSGYEQFF,TGCGCCAGCAGCTCTGGCGGGACTTCCAGGACTAGCGGCTATGAGCAGTTCTTC
-,TRBV27,TRBJ1-1,-,CASSSHRNTEAFF,TGTGCCAGCAGTTCGCACAGGAACACCGAAGCTTTCTTT
TRBD2,TRBV6-9,TRBJ2-7,-,CASRPTRLAGDYEQYF,TGTGCCAGCAGACCCACGCGACTAGCGGGAGACTACGAGCAGTACTTC
-,TRBV4-3,TRBJ2-2,-,CASSQGPYTGELFF,TGCGCCAGCAGCCAGGGACCTTACACCGGGGAGCTGTTTTTT
-,TRBV28,TRBJ1-1,few,CASSLFREAFF,TGTGCCAGCAGTTTATTCCGTGAAGCTTTCTTT
-,TRBV18,TRBJ2-2,-,CASSPLTIAMGTGELFF,TGTGCCAGCTCACCACTCACCATCGCCATGGGCACCGGGGAGCTGTTTTTT
TRBD2,TRBV15,TRBJ2-1,-,CATSRDTSGIYNEQFF,TGTGCCACCAGCAGAGATACTAGCGGGATCTACAATGAGCAGTTCTTC
-,TRBV7-2,TRBJ1-1,-,CASSLDPLVTEAFF,TGTGCCAGCAGCTTAGACCCGCTTGTCACTGAAGCTTTCTTT
-,TRBV29-1,TRBJ1-1,few,CSVFLSRTEAFF,TGCAGCGTTTTTTTAAGTAGGACTGAAGCTTTCTTT
-,TRBV5-1,TRBJ2-6,-,CASSPQPGPSGANVLTF,TGCGCCAGCAGCCCGCAACCTGGACCCTCTGGGGCCAACGTCCTGACTTTC
-,TRBV28,TRBJ1-1,-,CASRTANTEAFF,TGTGCCAGCCGCACCGCTAACACTGAAGCTTTCTTT
-,TRBV5-8,TRBJ2-7,-,CASSLDSGYEQYF,TGTGCCAGCAGCTTGGACAGTGGCTACGAGCAGTACTTC
-,TRBV5-1,TRBJ1-1,-,CASSLWEPLHTEAFF,TGCGCCAGCAGCTTGTGGGAGCCATTACACACTGAAGCTTTCTTT
TRBD1,TRBV5-1,TRBJ1-3,-,CASSSSFRGPGNTIYF,TGCGCCAGCAGCTCCTCCTTCAGGGGGCCTGGAAACACCATATATTTT
TRBD1,TRBV18,TRBJ2-7,once,CASSQARGNSYEQYF,TGTGCCAGCTCACAGGCCAGGGGGAACTCCTACGAGCAGTACTTC
TRBD2,TRBV2,TRBJ2-3,once,CATSGPGGHDTQYF,TGTGCCACATCCGGGCCGGGAGGGCACGATACGCAGTATTTT
-,TRBV7-3,TRBJ2-3,-,CASSLSGATSTDTQYF,TGTGCCAGCAGCTTAAGTGGCGCCACTAGCACAGATACGCAGTATTTT
-,TRBV6-6,TRBJ1-5,-,CASRPDSYNQPQHF,TGTGCCAGCAGACCGGACAGCTACAATCAGCCCCAGCATTTT
TRBD1,TRBV28,TRBJ2-7,-,CASRTPGQTYEQYF,TGTGCCAGCAGAACCCCGGGACAGACCTACGAGCAGTACTTC
-,TRBV5-6,TRBJ2-7,-,CASSSGGWGSYEQYF,TGTGCCAGCAGCTCGGGCGGGTGGGGCTCCTACGAGCAGTACTTC
-,TRBV4-3,TRBJ1-4,-,CASSRSGSRSNEKLFF,TGCGCCAGCAGTCGTTCAGGGTCTCGGTCTAATGAAAAACTGTTTTTT
-,TRBV6-1,TRBJ2-1,-,CASQPWDNEQFF,TGTGCCAGCCAACCCTGGGACAATGAGCAGTTCTTC